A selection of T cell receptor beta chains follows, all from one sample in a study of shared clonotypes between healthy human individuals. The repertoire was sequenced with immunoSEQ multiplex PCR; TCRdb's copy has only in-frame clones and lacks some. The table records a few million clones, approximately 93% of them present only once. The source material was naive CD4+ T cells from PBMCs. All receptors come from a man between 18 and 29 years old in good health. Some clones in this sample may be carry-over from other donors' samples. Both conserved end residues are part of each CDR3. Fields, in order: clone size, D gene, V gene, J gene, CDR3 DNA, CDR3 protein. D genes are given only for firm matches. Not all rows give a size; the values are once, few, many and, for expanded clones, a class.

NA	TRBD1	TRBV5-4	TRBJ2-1	TGTGCCAGCAGCACTGGACAGGGGGCCTACAATGAGCAGTTCTTC	CASSTGQGAYNEQFF
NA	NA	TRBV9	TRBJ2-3	TGTGCCAGCAGCGTAGACTTGCTAGCGACAGATACGCAGTATTTT	CASSVDLLATDTQYF
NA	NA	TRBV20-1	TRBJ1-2	TGCAGTGCTAGATCTGGGAATGGCTACACCTTC	CSARSGNGYTF
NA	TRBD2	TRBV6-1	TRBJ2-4	TGTGCCAGCAGTGAAATAAGCACCCTAGCGGCAGCCAAAAACATTCAGTACTTC	CASSEISTLAAAKNIQYF
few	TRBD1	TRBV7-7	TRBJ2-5	TGTGCCAGCAGCTCGACAGGGAGAGAGACCCAGTACTTC	CASSSTGRETQYF
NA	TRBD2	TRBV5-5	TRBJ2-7	TGTGCCAGCAGCTTGGCGGGACTAGCGGATTTAACAAAATTCTACGAGCAGTACTTC	CASSLAGLADLTKFYEQYF
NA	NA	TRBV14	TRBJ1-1	TGTGCCAGCAGCCCCACAATAGGGTTCACTGAAGCTTTCTTT	CASSPTIGFTEAFF
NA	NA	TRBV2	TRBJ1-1	TGTGCCAGCAGTGAAAACGGTTGGACTGAAGCTTTCTTT	CASSENGWTEAFF
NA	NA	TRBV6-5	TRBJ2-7	TGTGCCAGCAGTTACTCTAGCGCGTACTCCTACGAGCAGTACTTC	CASSYSSAYSYEQYF
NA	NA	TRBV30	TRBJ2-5	TGTGCCTGGCACTCCCCTGGGGTATACCAAGAGACCCAGTACTTC	CAWHSPGVYQETQYF
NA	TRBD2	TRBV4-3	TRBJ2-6	TGCGCCAGCAGCCAAGAACTAGCGGGAGGGCCCGGGGCCAACGTCCTGACTTTC	CASSQELAGGPGANVLTF
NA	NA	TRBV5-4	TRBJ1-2	TGTGCCAGCAAGACGGTGGTCGGCTATGGCTACACCTTC	CASKTVVGYGYTF
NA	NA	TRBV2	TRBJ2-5	TGTGCCAGCAGTGAAACACGCCAAGAGACCCAGTACTTC	CASSETRQETQYF
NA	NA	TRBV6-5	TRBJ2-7	TGTGCCAGCAGTTACGCCAGGGACTTCGAGCAGTACTTC	CASSYARDFEQYF
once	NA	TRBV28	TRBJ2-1	TGTGCCAGCAGTCCACTAACAGCAACCTTGGTCTTC	CASSPLTATLVF
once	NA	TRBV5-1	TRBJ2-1	TGCGCCAGCAGCTTGGCACTGACGAACAATGAGCAGTTCTTC	CASSLALTNNEQFF
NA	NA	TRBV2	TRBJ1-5	TGTGCCAGCAGTGAGGTCAGGGTGCGTCAGCCCCAGCATTTT	CASSEVRVRQPQHF
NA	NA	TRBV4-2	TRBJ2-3	TGTGCCAGCAGCCAAGCGACAGCAGGCACAGATACGCAGTATTTT	CASSQATAGTDTQYF
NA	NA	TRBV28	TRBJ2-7	TGTGCCAGCAGTTTATCAGGCACGGTCAGATACGAGCAGTACTTC	CASSLSGTVRYEQYF
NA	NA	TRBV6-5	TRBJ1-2	TGTGCCAGCAGTTACTCAGGGCAGGAGTCTTTCTATGGCTACACCTTC	CASSYSGQESFYGYTF
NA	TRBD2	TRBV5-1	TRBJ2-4	TGCGCCAGCAGCCCGCTACCTTTTTCTAGCGGATTAGCCAAAAACATTCAGTACTTC	CASSPLPFSSGLAKNIQYF
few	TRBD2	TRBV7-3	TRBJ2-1	TGTGCCAGCAGCCCCGGGACTAGCGGCAATGAGCAGTTCTTC	CASSPGTSGNEQFF
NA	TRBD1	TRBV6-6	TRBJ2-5	TGTGCCAGCAGTTACGACAGGGGGCTTGGAGAGACCCAGTACTTC	CASSYDRGLGETQYF
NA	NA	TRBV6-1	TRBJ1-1	TGTGCCACTGCCAGACCGTTGAACACTGAAGCTTTCTTT	CATARPLNTEAFF
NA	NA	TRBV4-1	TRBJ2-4	TGCGCCAGCAGCCAAGCTTACGTAGCCAAAAACATTCAGTACTTC	CASSQAYVAKNIQYF
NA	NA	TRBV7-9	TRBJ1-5	TGTGCCAGCGGCAGGGAGGGTAGCAATCAGCCCCAGCATTTT	CASGREGSNQPQHF
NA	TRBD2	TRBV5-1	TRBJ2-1	TGCGCCAGCAGCTTAAGGACTAGCGGGAGGGCCAGCTACAATGAGCAGTTCTTC	CASSLRTSGRASYNEQFF
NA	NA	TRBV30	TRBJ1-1	TGTGCCTGGAGCCAAGCGGGGAACACTGAAGCTTTCTTT	CAWSQAGNTEAFF
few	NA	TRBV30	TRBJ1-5	TGTGCCTGGAGTGTAATGGGACCTACCGGTCAGCCCCAGCATTTT	CAWSVMGPTGQPQHF
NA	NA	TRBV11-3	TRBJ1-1	TGTGCCAGCAGCAAGACAGGCATGAACACTGAAGCTTTCTTT	CASSKTGMNTEAFF
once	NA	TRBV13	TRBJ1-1	TGTGCCAGCACTCTAAAGGGGGAAACTGAAGCTTTCTTT	CASTLKGETEAFF
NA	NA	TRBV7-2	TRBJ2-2	TGTGCCAGCAGGGGCCGACTGGCAAACACCGGGGAGCTGTTTTTT	CASRGRLANTGELFF
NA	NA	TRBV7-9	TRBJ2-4	TGTGCCAGCAGCGATCTCGGTTCCAAAAACATTCAGTACTTC	CASSDLGSKNIQYF
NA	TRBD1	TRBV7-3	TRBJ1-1	TGTGCCAGCAGCCTTATAGGGGACAGGAAAGAAGCTTTCTTT	CASSLIGDRKEAFF
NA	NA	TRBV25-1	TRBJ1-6	TGTGCCAGCAGTCGGGACACGGCGGGACGTTCCCTCCACTTT	CASSRDTAGRSLHF
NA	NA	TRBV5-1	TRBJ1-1	TGCGCCAGCAGCTTCCGGGAAATGAACACTGAAGCTTTCTTT	CASSFREMNTEAFF
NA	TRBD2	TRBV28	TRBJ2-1	TGTGCCAGCAGTTTACGGCCTAGCGGAAAACTCTTC	CASSLRPSGKLF
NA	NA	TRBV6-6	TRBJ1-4	TGTGCCAGCAGGGATAGGGCAACTAATGAAAAACTGTTTTTT	CASRDRATNEKLFF
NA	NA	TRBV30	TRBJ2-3	TGTGCCTGGAGGCACCCAGATACGCAGTATTTT	CAWRHPDTQYF
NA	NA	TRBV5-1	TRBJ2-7	TGCGCCAGCAGCTTGGCCCCAGGTCAGAACGAGCAGTACTTC	CASSLAPGQNEQYF
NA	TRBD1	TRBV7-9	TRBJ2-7	TGTGCCAGCAGTGCCGGGACAGTTCTCTACGAGCAGTACTTC	CASSAGTVLYEQYF
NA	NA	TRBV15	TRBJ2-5	TGTGCCACCAGCAGAGATTCCGGGACCCAAGAGACCCAGTACTTC	CATSRDSGTQETQYF
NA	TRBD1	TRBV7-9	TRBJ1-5	TGTGCCAGCAGCCTACAGGGGATGGATCAGCCCCAGCATTTT	CASSLQGMDQPQHF
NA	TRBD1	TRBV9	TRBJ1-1	TGTGCCAGCAGCCCGAGTTCGACAGGGAATCGCGGAGCTTTCTTT	CASSPSSTGNRGAFF
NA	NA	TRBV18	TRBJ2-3	TGTGCCAGCTCAGTCAAGGGGGTCCCCAGCACAGATACGCAGTATTTT	CASSVKGVPSTDTQYF